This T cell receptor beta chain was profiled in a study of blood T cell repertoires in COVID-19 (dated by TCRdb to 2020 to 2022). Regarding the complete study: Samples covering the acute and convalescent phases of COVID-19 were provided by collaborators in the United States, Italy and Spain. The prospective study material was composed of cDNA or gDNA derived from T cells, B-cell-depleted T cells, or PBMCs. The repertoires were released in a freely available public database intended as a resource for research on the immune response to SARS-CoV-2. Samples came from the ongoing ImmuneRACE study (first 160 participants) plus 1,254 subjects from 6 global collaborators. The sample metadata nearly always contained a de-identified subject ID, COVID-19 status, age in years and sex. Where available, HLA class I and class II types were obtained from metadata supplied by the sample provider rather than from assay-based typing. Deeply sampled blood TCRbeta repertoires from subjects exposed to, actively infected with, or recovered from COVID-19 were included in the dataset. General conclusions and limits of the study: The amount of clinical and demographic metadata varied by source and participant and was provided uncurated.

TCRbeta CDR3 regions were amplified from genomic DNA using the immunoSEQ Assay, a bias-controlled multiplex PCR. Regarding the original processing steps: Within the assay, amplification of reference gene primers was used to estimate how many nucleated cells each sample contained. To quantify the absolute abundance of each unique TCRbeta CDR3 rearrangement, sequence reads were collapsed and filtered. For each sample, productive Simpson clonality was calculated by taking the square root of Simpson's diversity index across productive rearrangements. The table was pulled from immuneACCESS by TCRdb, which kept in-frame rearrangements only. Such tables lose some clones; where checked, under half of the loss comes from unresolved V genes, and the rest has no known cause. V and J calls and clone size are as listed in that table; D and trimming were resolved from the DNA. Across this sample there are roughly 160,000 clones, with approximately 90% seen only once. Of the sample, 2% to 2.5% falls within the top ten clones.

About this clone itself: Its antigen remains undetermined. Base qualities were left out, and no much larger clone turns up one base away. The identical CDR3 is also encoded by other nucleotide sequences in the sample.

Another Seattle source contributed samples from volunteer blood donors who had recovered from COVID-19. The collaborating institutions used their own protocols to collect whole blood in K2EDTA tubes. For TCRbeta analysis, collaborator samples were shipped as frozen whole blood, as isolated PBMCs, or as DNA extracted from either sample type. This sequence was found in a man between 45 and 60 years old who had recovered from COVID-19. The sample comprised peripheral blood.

The base sequence is TGTGCCAGCAGCCCGCGGGGGGCGGGGGCGTACAATGAGCAGTTCTTC. This sequence encodes CASSPRGAGAYNEQFF. The V gene is TRBV11-3 and the J gene is TRBJ2-1, and 8 junction bases match TRBD2. Inclusive of the bounding cysteine and phenylalanine, the CDR3 is 16 residues long. Just CDR3 DNA is preserved here, 48 bases in frame from base 1. The CDR1 and CDR2 encoded by the germline V gene are SGHNT and YENEEA. Germline trimming amounts to 5 bases on V and 4 bases on J, with 10 as the count of junction bases outside the gene matches.